The 3 T cell receptor beta chains reported below all come from one sample, sequenced in a study of post-analysis software for immune sequencing data. These TCRs' antigens remain unknown. TCR beta libraries were prepared from cDNA with unique molecular identifiers. TCRdb re-derived calls from the PCR reads in MiXCR, one entry per CDR3 protein. Of roughly 620,000 distinct CDR3 sequences detected, about 44% appear once; the ten largest clones hold under 2%. Findings of the study overall: In patients, about five TRBV segments were more frequent than in controls, with TRBV5-6, TRBV5-1 and TRBV20-1 among them.

The source material was blood. The receptors here all came from a girl aged 10 to 17 with multiple sclerosis.

The gene calls are TRBV7-2 and TRBJ1-4, with TRBD1 identical over 7 bases. V lost 5 bases and J lost 10; bases outside the gene matches: 13. Germline values: CDR1 SGHTA, CDR2 FQGNSA. This CDR3 is 15 amino acids long. This chain's CDR3 is CASSRGTASTRKLFF. CDR3 nucleotides: TGTGCCAGCAGCCGCGGGACAGCCAGCACCAGAAAACTGTTTTTT. The complete variable domain, with remaining parts taken from reference TRBV7-2 and TRBJ1-4, reads GAGVSQSPSNKVTEKGKDVELRCDPISGHTALYWYRQSLGQGLEFLIYFQGNSAPDKSGLPSDRFSAERTGGSVSTLTIQRTQQEDSAVYLCASSRGTASTRKLFFGSGTQLSVL.

This clonotype was observed a handful of times. The chain joins TRBV10-3 to TRBJ2-7, with D tentatively TRBD2 (5 bases). Germline CDR1 ENHRY, CDR2 SYGVKD. CDR3 length equals 14 residues. Trimming took 2 bases from V and 2 from J, leaving 10 bases between them. CDR3 coding DNA: TGTGCCATCAGTGAGCAGCGGTCCCCCTACGAGCAGTACTTC. It specifies CAISEQRSPYEQYF.

The chain uses TRBV20-1 and TRBJ1-6; D gene unclear. CDR3 length: 12 residues. Trimming pared 5 bases from V and 12 bases from J, leaving 14 bases between. Per germline, CDR1 DFQATT and CDR2 SNEGSKA (reference sequence). The CDR3 bases are TGCAGTGCTTTCGGGCAGGCCGGACCCCTCCACTTT. Its translation: CSAFGQAGPLHF.